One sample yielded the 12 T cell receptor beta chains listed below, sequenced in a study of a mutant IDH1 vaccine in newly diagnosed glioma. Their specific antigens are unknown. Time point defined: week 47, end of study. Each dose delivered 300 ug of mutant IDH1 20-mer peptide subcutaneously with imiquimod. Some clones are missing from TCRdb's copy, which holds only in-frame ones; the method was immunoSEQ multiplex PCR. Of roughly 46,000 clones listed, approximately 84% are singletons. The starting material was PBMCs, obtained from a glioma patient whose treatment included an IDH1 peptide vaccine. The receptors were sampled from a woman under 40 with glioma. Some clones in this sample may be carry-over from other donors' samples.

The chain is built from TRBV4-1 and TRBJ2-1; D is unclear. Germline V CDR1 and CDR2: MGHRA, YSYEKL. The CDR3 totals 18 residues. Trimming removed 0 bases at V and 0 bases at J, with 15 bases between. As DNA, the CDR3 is TGCGCCAGCAGCCAAGATCCCTCTCCGTTTAGCTCCTACAATGAGCAGTTCTTC. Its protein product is CASSQDPSPFSSYNEQFF.

CDR3 region: CASSLKGGKDTDTQYF. The CDR3 DNA sequence: TGTGCCAGCAGCCTAAAAGGGGGAAAAGACACAGATACGCAGTATTTT. This chain links TRBV7-6 with TRBJ2-3; D is possibly TRBD1 (6 bases). V dropped 5 bases and J dropped 2 bases, with 17 bases sitting between them. This CDR3 region has 16 residues. Germline V gene lookup returns CDR1 SGHVS and CDR2 FNYEAQ.

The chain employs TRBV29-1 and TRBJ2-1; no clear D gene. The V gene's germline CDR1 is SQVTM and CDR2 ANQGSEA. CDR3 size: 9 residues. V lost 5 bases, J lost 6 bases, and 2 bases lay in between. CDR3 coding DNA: TGCAGCGTTAGCAATGAGCAGTTCTTC. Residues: CSVSNEQFF.

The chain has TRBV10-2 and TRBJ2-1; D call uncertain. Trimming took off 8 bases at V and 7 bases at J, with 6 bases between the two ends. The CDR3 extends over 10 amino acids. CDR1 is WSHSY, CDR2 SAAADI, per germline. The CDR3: CASLANEQFF. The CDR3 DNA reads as TGCGCCAGCCTTGCAAATGAGCAGTTCTTC.

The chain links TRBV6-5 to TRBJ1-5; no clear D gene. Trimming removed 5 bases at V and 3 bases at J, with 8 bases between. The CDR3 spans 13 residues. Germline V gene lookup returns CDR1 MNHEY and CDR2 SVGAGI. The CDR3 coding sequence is TGTGCCAGCAGTATACAGATCAATCAGCCCCAGCATTTT. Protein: CASSIQINQPQHF.

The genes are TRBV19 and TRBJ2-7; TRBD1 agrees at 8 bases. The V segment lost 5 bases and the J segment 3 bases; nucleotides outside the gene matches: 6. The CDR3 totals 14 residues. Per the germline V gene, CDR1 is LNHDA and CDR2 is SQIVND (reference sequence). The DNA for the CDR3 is TGTGCCAGTAGTTCAACAGGGGGGCTCTACGAGCAGTACTTC. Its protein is CASSSTGGLYEQYF.

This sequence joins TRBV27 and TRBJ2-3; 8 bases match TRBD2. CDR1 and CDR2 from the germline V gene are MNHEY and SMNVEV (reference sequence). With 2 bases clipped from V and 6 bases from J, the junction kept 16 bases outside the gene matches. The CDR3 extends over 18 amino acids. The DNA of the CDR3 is TGTGCCAGCAGTTTACAAGTTACGGGAGGGCCCAGTCTGGATACGCAGTATTTT. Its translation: CASSLQVTGGPSLDTQYF.

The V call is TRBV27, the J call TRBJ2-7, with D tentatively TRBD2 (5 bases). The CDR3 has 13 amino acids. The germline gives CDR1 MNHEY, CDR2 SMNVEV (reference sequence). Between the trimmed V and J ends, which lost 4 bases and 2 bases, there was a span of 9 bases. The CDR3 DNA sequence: TGTGCCAGCAGTTCGGCTAGCCCCTACGAGCAGTACTTC. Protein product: CASSSASPYEQYF.

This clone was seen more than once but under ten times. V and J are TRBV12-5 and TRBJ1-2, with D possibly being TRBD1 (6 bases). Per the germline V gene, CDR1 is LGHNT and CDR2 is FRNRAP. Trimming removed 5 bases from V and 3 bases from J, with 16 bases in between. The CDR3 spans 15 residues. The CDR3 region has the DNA TGTGCTAGTGGTCCCGCCACACAGGGAGACTATGGCTACACCTTC. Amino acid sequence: CASGPATQGDYGYTF.

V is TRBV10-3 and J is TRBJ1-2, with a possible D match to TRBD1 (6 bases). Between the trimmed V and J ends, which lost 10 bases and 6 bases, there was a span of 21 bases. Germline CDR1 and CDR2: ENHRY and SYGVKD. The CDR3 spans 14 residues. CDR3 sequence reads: CATETGQGIDGYTF. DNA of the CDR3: TGTGCCACCGAAACGGGGCAGGGGATTGATGGCTACACCTTC.

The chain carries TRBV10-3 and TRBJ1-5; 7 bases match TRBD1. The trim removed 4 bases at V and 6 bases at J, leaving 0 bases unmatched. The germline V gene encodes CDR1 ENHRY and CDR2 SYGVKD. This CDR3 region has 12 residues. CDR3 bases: TGTGCCATCAGTGGACAGGGTCAGCCCCAGCATTTT. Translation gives CAISGQGQPQHF.

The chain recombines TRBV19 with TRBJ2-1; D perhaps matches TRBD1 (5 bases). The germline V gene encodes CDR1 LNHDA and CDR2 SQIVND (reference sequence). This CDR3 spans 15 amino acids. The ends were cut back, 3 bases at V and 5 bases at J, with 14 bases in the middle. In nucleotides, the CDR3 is TGTGCCAGTAGTATCGCAGGGCGGAGCCACAATGAGCAGTTCTTC. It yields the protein CASSIAGRSHNEQFF.